Each of the 20 T cell receptor beta chains below was sequenced from the same sample in a study of glioma-infiltrating T cells after dendritic cell vaccination (dated by TCRdb to 2016 to 2017). Libraries were made using the immunoSEQ multiplex PCR assay. Drawn from immuneACCESS, this table holds only the in-frame rearrangements with V and J called that TCRdb kept. Clones are partly lost; checked studies trace under half to an unresolved V gene and leave the rest unexplained. For this sample there are about 90,000 clones; around 83% appear just once. The ten biggest clones cover under 8% of the sample. In light of the paper, this sample's time point label describes: after dendritic cell vaccination, including at tumor progression/relapse. Sample: blood, taken after dendritic cell vaccination. The receptors shown here come from a human donor with glioblastoma.

This chain uses TRBV19 with TRBJ2-5; the match to TRBD2 covers 9 bases. The CDR3 contains 17 residues. Germline V gives CDR1 LNHDA, CDR2 SQIVND (reference sequence). V shed 5 bases and J 1 base; nucleotides not matched to a gene: 11. CDR3 amino acids: CASSPSRAGGIQETQYF. The CDR3 DNA reads TGTGCCAGTAGTCCTTCTAGGGCGGGGGGGATCCAAGAGACCCAGTACTTC.

This chain uses TRBV10-3 with TRBJ2-1; 13 bases are shared with TRBD2. The CDR3 sequence is 16 residues long. Per the germline V gene, CDR1 is ENHRY and CDR2 is SYGVKD. The junction had 4 bases not matched to a gene; V was cut back by 0 bases and J by 8 bases. The CDR3 nucleotides read TGTGCCATCAGTGAGTCTAGACTAGCGGGGGGCGATGAGCAGTTCTTC. Encoded protein: CAISESRLAGGDEQFF.

This clone occurred a few times. This CDR3 is CASSFAPGGRDTEAFF. The CDR3 DNA follows: TGTGCCAGCAGCTTTGCCCCGGGGGGTCGGGACACTGAAGCTTTCTTT. This rearrangement joins TRBV11-2 to TRBJ1-1; TRBD1 might be the D (5 bases). The CDR3 sequence is 16 residues long. Per the germline V gene, CDR1 is SGHAT and CDR2 is FQNNGV. Trimming removed 3 bases from V and 3 bases from J, with 17 bases in between.

This chain connects TRBV27 to TRBJ2-2; D gene unclear. Germline V lookup: CDR1 MNHEY, CDR2 SMNVEV (reference sequence). CDR3 length: 14 amino acids. Trimming left V 1 base short and J 6 bases short, with 9 bases between. The CDR3 protein is CASSLFVAAGELFF. DNA of the CDR3: TGTGCCAGCAGTTTATTCGTCGCAGCCGGGGAGCTGTTTTTT.

The chain recombines TRBV5-1 with TRBJ2-6; D is possibly TRBD2 (5 bases). Germline V gene sequence: CDR1 SGHRS, CDR2 YFSETQ. Between the trimmed V and J ends, which lost 2 bases and 1 base, there was a span of 7 bases. The CDR3 has 15 residues. CDR3 DNA: TGCGCCAGCAGCTTCGAGGGTTCTGGGGCCAACGTCCTGACTTTC. It encodes CASSFEGSGANVLTF.

The chain links TRBV7-9 to TRBJ2-2, with D maybe TRBD1 (5 bases). V was clipped by 7 bases and J by 0 bases, with 15 bases between them. CDR1 and CDR2 from the germline V gene are SEHNR and FQNEAQ (reference sequence). The CDR3 has 16 amino acids. The DNA for the CDR3 is TGTGCCAGCATCCATCAGGACAACCCGAACACCGGGGAGCTGTTTTTT. It yields the protein CASIHQDNPNTGELFF.

The V gene is TRBV7-2, the J gene TRBJ1-4; TRBD1 matches at 9 bases. Per the germline V gene, CDR1 is SGHTA and CDR2 is FQGNSA. V dropped 4 bases and J dropped 8; count of bases not matched to a gene: 8. The CDR3 loop spans 15 amino acids. DNA for the CDR3: TGTGCCAGCAGCTCATCCGGGACAGGGAACGAAAAACTGTTTTTT. Translating it yields CASSSSGTGNEKLFF.

The genes are TRBV2 and TRBJ1-2; D gene uncertain. V lost 10 bases to trimming and J lost 4 bases, with 19 bases between them. CDR3 length equals 14 residues. Germline values: CDR1 SNHLY, CDR2 FYNNEI. DNA of the CDR3: TGTGCCACCACTTTAAATGGGGAGGGCTATGGCTACACCTTC. Translation: CATTLNGEGYGYTF.

The J gene is TRBJ2-1, the V gene TRBV4-1; TRBD1 matches 7 bases. The V and J ends lost 5 bases and 5 bases, in that order; junction bases with no gene match: 6. CDR3 size: 14 residues. Per the germline V gene, CDR1 is MGHRA and CDR2 is YSYEKL. CDR3 sequence reads: CASSSQTGHNEQFF. The CDR3 region has the DNA TGCGCCAGCAGCTCGCAGACAGGGCACAATGAGCAGTTCTTC.

The chain recombines TRBV11-1 with TRBJ2-3; the D gene is possibly TRBD1 (6 bases). The V gene lost 6 bases and the J gene lost 4 bases, with 14 bases spanning the gap. CDR1 is SGHAT, CDR2 FQDESV, per germline (reference sequence). This CDR3 comprises 14 residues. DNA of the CDR3: TGTGCCAGCAGTCCGACGACAGGTGCAGATACGCAGTATTTT. Protein sequence: CASSPTTGADTQYF.

The chain carries TRBV5-1 and TRBJ1-2; D call uncertain. With 0 bases removed from V and 4 bases from J, the gap between germline ends came to 13 bases. Per the germline V gene, CDR1 is SGHRS and CDR2 is YFSETQ. The length of the CDR3 is 15 residues. The CDR3 coding sequence is TGCGCCAGCAGCTTGGAGGGCGGCGGGATCTATGGCTACACCTTC. Its translation is CASSLEGGGIYGYTF.

This chain joins TRBV30 and TRBJ2-7, with 10 bases identical to TRBD2. The trim removed 2 bases at V and 3 bases at J, leaving 7 bases unmatched. CDR3 size: 15 residues. Germline CDR1 GTSNPN, CDR2 SVGIG (reference sequence). CDR3 bases: TGTGCCTGGAGTCCCGGACTAGCGGAGTACTACGAGCAGTACTTC. This gives the protein CAWSPGLAEYYEQYF.

This chain uses TRBV20-1 with TRBJ1-4; D uncertain. Trimming took off 5 bases at V and 9 bases at J, with 10 bases between the two ends. Per germline, CDR1 DFQATT and CDR2 SNEGSKA (reference sequence). The CDR3 runs to 11 residues. The CDR3 nucleotides are TGCAGTGCTTCAGGTTCCCAAAAACTGTTTTTT. Its protein product is CSASGSQKLFF.

This rearrangement joins TRBV29-1 to TRBJ2-5; TRBD2 aligns across 9 bases. CDR1 is SQVTM, CDR2 ANQGSEA, per germline. Trimming at V came to 3 bases and at J to 1 base, leaving 9 bases not matched to a gene. This CDR3 contains 16 residues. The CDR3 DNA follows: TGCAGCGTTGAGGGGGTAGCGGGGGATCTCCAAGAGACCCAGTACTTC. Translating gives CSVEGVAGDLQETQYF.

The V gene is TRBV7-2, the J gene TRBJ2-7; 8 positions agree with TRBD1. CDR1 is SGHTA, CDR2 FQGNSA, per germline. J gave up 4 bases and V 3 bases, and 11 bases lay outside the gene matches. CDR3 length: 16 amino acids. CDR3 sequence: CASSLDTGTGLYEQYF. The CDR3 bases are TGTGCCAGCAGCTTGGACACCGGGACAGGACTATACGAGCAGTACTTC.

The chain links TRBV6-4 to TRBJ1-2; D is perhaps TRBD1 (5 bases). The germline V and J ends were trimmed by 9 bases and 4 bases, with 24 bases remaining between them. The V gene's germline CDR1 is MRHNA and CDR2 SNTAGT. The CDR3 loop spans 16 amino acids. The CDR3 sequence is CARLKPLWDSGYGYTF. The DNA for the CDR3 is TGTGCCAGGCTAAAACCGCTCTGGGACTCCGGCTATGGCTACACCTTC.

The chain carries TRBV5-1 and TRBJ2-3, with 9 nucleotides matching TRBD2. This CDR3 is 16 amino acids long. J lost 0 bases, V lost 4 bases, and 6 bases had no gene match. Germline lookup yields CDR1 SGHRS and CDR2 YFSETQ. CDR3 bases: TGCGCCAGCAGCCTTTCGACTAGCGGAAGCACAGATACGCAGTATTTT. Its translation is CASSLSTSGSTDTQYF.

This clone was seen a few times. This chain uses TRBV9 with TRBJ1-1; D might be TRBD1 (5 bases). V gave up 4 bases and J gave up 8 bases, with 15 bases separating them. The CDR3 sequence is 13 residues long. Germline V gives CDR1 SGDLS, CDR2 YYNGEE. The CDR3 sequence is CASSPTFRTEAFF. The CDR3 bases are TGTGCCAGCAGCCCTACGTTCCGGACAGAAGCTTTCTTT.

CDR3 loop: CASSLEGGGLKSYTF. Here the CDR3 DNA reads TGCGCCAGCAGCTTGGAAGGAGGGGGCTTAAAGAGCTACACCTTC. V gene TRBV5-1 combines with J gene TRBJ1-2, with 7 bases identical to TRBD1. The CDR3 consists of 15 residues. Germline loops: CDR1 SGHRS, CDR2 YFSETQ. Unmatched junction bases numbered 11, after V lost 0 bases and J lost 9 bases.

V and J are TRBV2 and TRBJ1-5, with 7 bases matching TRBD1. The CDR3 runs to 15 residues. Per the germline V gene, CDR1 is SNHLY and CDR2 is FYNNEI. V was clipped by 0 bases and J by 4 bases; unmatched bases: 3. Written as DNA, the CDR3 is TGTGCCAGCAGTGAAGCAGGGGGCCTTAATCAGCCCCAGCATTTT. As protein: CASSEAGGLNQPQHF.